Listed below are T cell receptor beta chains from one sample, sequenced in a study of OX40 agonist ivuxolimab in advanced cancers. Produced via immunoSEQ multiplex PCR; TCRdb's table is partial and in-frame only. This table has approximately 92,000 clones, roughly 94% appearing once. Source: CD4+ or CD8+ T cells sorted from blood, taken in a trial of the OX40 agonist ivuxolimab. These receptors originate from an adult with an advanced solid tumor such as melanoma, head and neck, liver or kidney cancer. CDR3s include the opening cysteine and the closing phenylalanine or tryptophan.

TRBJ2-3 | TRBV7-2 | CASSLRDTSSTDTQYF
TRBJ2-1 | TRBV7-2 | CASSPPGGVEQFF
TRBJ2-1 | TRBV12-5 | CASGLIGAAEQFF
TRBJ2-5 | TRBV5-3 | CARSLGGKETQYF
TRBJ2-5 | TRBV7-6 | CASKTWAETQYF
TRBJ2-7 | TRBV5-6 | CASSLRGQGTSYEQYF
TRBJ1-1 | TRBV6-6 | CASSYGREGNTEAFF
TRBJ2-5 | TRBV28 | CASSFGVAGGMETQYF
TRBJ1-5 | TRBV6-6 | CASSLPGEYSNQPQHF
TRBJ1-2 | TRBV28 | CASKTGGSGYTF
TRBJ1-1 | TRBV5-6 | CASSLVRSQAFF
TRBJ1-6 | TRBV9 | CASSVDGQGDSPLHF
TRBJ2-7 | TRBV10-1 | CASSETDGYEQYF
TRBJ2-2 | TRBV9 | CASSVAAGAPKDGELFF
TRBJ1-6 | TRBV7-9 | CASSLARQGKDSPLHF
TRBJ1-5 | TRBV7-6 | CASSLEQGAAQPQHF
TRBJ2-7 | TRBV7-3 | CASSLSGGEEQYF
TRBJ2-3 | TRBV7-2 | CASKNRLTDTQYF
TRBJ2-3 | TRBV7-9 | CASSQTSSGTDTQYF
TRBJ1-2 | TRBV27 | CASSLGGPLTSNYGYTF
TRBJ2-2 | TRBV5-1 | CASSLGQGAYTGELFF
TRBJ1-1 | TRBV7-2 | CASSSETGYSLMNTEAFF
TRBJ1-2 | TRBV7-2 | CASSLGASGGLSYGYTF
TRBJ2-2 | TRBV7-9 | CASSQRPGRMDTGELFF
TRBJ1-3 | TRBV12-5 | CASGLGPLESGNTIYF
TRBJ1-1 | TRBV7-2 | CASSLDGARSRGAFF
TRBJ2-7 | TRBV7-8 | CASSLAGNSEQYF
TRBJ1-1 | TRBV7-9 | CASSWGTGARAEAFF
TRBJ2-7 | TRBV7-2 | CASSFVGDRGYEQYF
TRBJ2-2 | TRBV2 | CASSSGLATLNTGELFF
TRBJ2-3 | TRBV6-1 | CASSATTSGGAGSPLDTQYF
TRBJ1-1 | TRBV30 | CAWSRQGGRTEAFF
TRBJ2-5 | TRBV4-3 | CASSQDTGRAETQYF
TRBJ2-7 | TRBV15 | CATSRDSPYEQYF
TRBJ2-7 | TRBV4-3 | CASSQDRGQGQYF
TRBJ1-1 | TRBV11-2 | CASSLGQGGGTEAFF
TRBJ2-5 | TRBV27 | CASSLSIIGGRETQYF
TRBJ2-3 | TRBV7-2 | CASSPRTSGVSTDTQYF
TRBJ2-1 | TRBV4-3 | CASSQDQGVRYNEQFF
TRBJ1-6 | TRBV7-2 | CATGAQGDSPLHF
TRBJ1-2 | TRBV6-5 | CASSSLPKGGYTF
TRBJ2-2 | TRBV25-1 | CASSDLPTTGWAGELFF
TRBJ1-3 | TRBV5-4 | CASSRWTGPGNTIYF
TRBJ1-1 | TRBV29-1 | CSVGRTGGNTEAFF
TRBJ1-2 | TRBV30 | CAWEAIYNGYTF
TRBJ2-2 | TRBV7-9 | CAHARGNTGELFF
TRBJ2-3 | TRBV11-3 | CASSLREKYADTQYF
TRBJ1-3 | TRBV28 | CASSSVQPSGNTIYF
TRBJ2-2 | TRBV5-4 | CASTLHTGTANTGELFF
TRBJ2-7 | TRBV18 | CASSPPASSYEQYF
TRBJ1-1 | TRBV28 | CASSPRDQEAFF
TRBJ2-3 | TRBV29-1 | CSLKQGSDTQYF
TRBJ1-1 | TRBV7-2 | CASSAEVKAFF
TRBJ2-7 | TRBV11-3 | CASSPGTGDYEQYF
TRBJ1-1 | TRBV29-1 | CSVQSITHTEAFF
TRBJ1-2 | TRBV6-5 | CASSLDRIYGYTF
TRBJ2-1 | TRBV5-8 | CASSSRGGFYNEQFF
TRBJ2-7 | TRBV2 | CASSRDSGRSYEQYF
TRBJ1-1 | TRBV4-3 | CASSQDSRGEESFF